This T cell receptor (beta chain) was sequenced in a study of neurological immune-mediated disorders. Turning to the study itself: Relapsing-remitting disease was seen in about 90% of the roughly 34 multiple sclerosis patients, and secondary progressive disease was seen in 3.

V shed 3 bases, J shed 8 bases, and the junction held 2 bases outside the gene matches. This CDR3 has 12 residues. The germline V gene has CDR1 SGHTA and CDR2 FQGNSA. The time point denotes: longitudinal time-point 2. The team produced cDNA through 5'RACE using 10-nucleotide random UMIs. TCRdb itself ran the 5' RACE reads through MiXCR, one entry per CDR3 protein. Among about 80,000 distinct CDR3 sequences listed, about 5.6% were seen once. This clonotype was seen ten or more times. The chain has TRBV7-2 and TRBJ1-1, with 8 bases fitting TRBD1. Material: PBMCs. The sequence derives from a woman aged 55-69 years with multiple sclerosis. Here the CDR3 DNA reads TGTGCCAGCAGCTTTCGGACAGGGGAAGCTTTCTTT. Protein sequence: CASSFRTGEAFF.